This T cell receptor beta chain was observed in a study of regulatory T cells in long-lasting Graves disease. About the study: Newly diagnosed Graves' patients had under 3 months of antithyroid drugs.

As for time point: newly diagnosed GD, antithyroid drugs for less than 3 months. Making the TCR library involved RNA that had been extracted from PBMCs. The guidelines of the American Thyroid Association were the basis for diagnosing Graves' disease. This clonotype appeared many times. In building TCR beta libraries, iRepertoire HTBI primers were used together with Arm-PCR of CDR3 regions. MiXCR, run by TCRdb on the multiplex PCR reads, gives a single entry per CDR3 protein. The sample has a few hundred thousand distinct CDR3 sequences, about 15% seen once. The data were also submitted as part of a second study, on T cells in Graves' hyperthyroidism and ophthalmopathy. Per that study: The hyperthyroidism patients had all been newly diagnosed, and their disease duration was under 2 months. Their ages ranged from 18 to 65 years.

Sequences were derived from peripheral blood mononuclear cells (PBMCs), sampled at new diagnosis, from a patient treated with antithyroid drugs. This sequence was found in a woman between 45 and 65 years old with Graves disease.

Written as DNA, the CDR3 is TGTGCCAGCAGCGCCTCAGGGGCTAGTGGGGCCAACGTCCTGACTTTC. It is translated as CASSASGASGANVLTF. This chain links TRBV12-3 or TRBV12-4 with TRBJ2-6; perhaps TRBD1 as D (6 bases). This CDR3 region has 16 residues. Trimming shortened V by 6 bases and J by 3 bases, and 15 bases separated the two germline ends.